This is a list of T cell receptor beta chains from one sample in a study of cytomegalovirus exposure and HLA in healthy donors. Profiled with immunoSEQ multiplex PCR; TCRdb holds only in-frame clones, not every one. The repertoire includes about 130,000 clones, 70% to 85% of them detected once, and more than 10% sits in the top ten. The sequencing sample was made of PBMCs. The receptors shown here come from a woman in her thirties or forties in good health and CMV-seropositive. CDR3s include the opening cysteine and the closing phenylalanine or tryptophan. D genes are given only for firm matches. Clone sizes are given selectively: once, few, many, or a class where the clone is expanded.

few	NA	TRBV25-1	13	TRBJ1-5	TGTGCCAGCAGTGAGTATGGAGATCAGCCCCAGCATTTT	CASSEYGDQPQHF
NA	TRBD1	TRBV5-4	14	TRBJ1-2	TGTGCCAGCGCCGCGGACAGGAACAACTATGGCTACACCTTC	CASAADRNNYGYTF
few	NA	TRBV6-5	11	TRBJ1-1	TGTGCCAGCACCCTCGGCACTGAAGCTTTCTTT	CASTLGTEAFF
NA	TRBD2	TRBV10-2	13	TRBJ2-7	TGCGCCAGCAGTAGGGACTACTCCTACGAGCAGTACTTC	CASSRDYSYEQYF
NA	TRBD1	TRBV5-1	16	TRBJ2-7	TGCGCCAGCAGCCCCGGCCCGGGACAGGAGACCTACGAGCAGTACTTC	CASSPGPGQETYEQYF
few	NA	TRBV6-1	15	TRBJ2-1	TGTGCCAGCCGGCGGGCCGCTGCCCAGGAGGCTGAGCAGTTCTTC	CASRRAAAQEAEQFF
many	TRBD1	TRBV28	16	TRBJ1-3	TGTGCCAGCAGTTCCCTCAGGGGGCCCAATGGAAACACCATATATTTT	CASSSLRGPNGNTIYF
few	TRBD1	TRBV7-9	15	TRBJ1-4	TGTGCCAGCAGTCCGACGGGACAGGCTAATGAAAAACTGTTTTTT	CASSPTGQANEKLFF
NA	TRBD2	TRBV9	16	TRBJ2-5	TGTGCCAGCAGCGTAGGAGGCGGGGGAAGCCAAGAGACCCAGTACTTC	CASSVGGGGSQETQYF
NA	TRBD2	TRBV4-1	20	TRBJ2-3	TGCGCCAGCAGCCAGGGACTAGGAGGGAGTGCCGGTCGGACCACAGATACGCAGTATTTT	CASSQGLGGSAGRTTDTQYF
NA	NA	TRBV7-9	14	TRBJ2-7	TGTGCCAGCACCCCGGCGGCGGGGCTCGACGAGCAGTACTTC	CASTPAAGLDEQYF
many	TRBD1	TRBV6-1	14	TRBJ2-3	TGTGCCAGCAGTGGTTCCGGGACAGGGGGCACGCAGTATTTT	CASSGSGTGGTQYF
few	NA	TRBV7-3	13	TRBJ1-2	TGTGCCAGCAGCCTGGGGCCATTGGGGGGCTACACCTTC	CASSLGPLGGYTF
NA	TRBD1	TRBV29-1	13	TRBJ2-7	TGCAGCGCCGGGACAGGAGTCTCCTACGAGCAGTACTTC	CSAGTGVSYEQYF
NA	NA	TRBV4-2	13	TRBJ1-1	TGTGCCAGCAGCCAAGTTCCAGACACTGAAGCTTTCTTT	CASSQVPDTEAFF
once	NA	TRBV6-5	12	TRBJ2-7	TGTGCCAGCAGTGCCAGCGGGTCGGGGTTGTACTTC	CASSASGSGLYF
NA	NA	TRBV5-1	16	TRBJ2-7	TGCGCCAGCAGCGGGCGGGATGGGTCTTACTCCTACGAGCAGTACTTC	CASSGRDGSYSYEQYF
few	NA	TRBV5-8	17	TRBJ1-3	TGTGCCAGCAGTTCTTTTACAGGCCGCGTTAAAGGAAACACCATATATTTT	CASSSFTGRVKGNTIYF
NA	TRBD2	TRBV28	15	TRBJ2-1	TGTGCCAGCAGTTCTAGCGGGAGCGGGGACAATGAGCAGTTCTTC	CASSSSGSGDNEQFF
many	NA	TRBV7-3	15	TRBJ2-2	TGTGCCAGCAGCCCCTCGGGACAAAGAACCGGGGAGCTGTTTTTT	CASSPSGQRTGELFF
NA	NA	TRBV6-1	14	TRBJ1-5	TGTGCCAGCAGTGAAAGGCGACACAATCAGCCCCAGCATTTT	CASSERRHNQPQHF
once	TRBD2	TRBV5-4	16	TRBJ2-2	TGTGCCAGCAGCTTGCCAGGGGGACTAGCGGGAGGGGAGCTGTTTTTT	CASSLPGGLAGGELFF
NA	TRBD1	TRBV11-1	13	TRBJ2-5	TGTGCCAGCAGCCCGGGACAGTGGAAGACCCAGTACTTC	CASSPGQWKTQYF
NA	TRBD1	TRBV6-5	13	TRBJ1-1	TGTGCCAGCAGTCGACAGGGTCGCCCTGAAGCTTTCTTT	CASSRQGRPEAFF
few	TRBD2	TRBV7-6	16	TRBJ2-1	TGTGCCAGCAGCTTAGGGGGGCTAGCGGGAGGTAGTGAGCAGTTCTTC	CASSLGGLAGGSEQFF
NA	TRBD1	TRBV6-6	16	TRBJ1-6	TGTGCCAGCAGTCGGGGACAGGGCAGCGGTAATTCACCCCTCCACTTT	CASSRGQGSGNSPLHF
NA	TRBD1	TRBV29-1	15	TRBJ1-5	TGCAGCGTTCTACGACAGGGCGGAAGCAATCAGCCCCAGCATTTT	CSVLRQGGSNQPQHF
NA	TRBD1	TRBV7-9	14	TRBJ1-2	TGTGCCAGCAGCGGGACAGGGGTCGGTAATGGCTACACCTTC	CASSGTGVGNGYTF